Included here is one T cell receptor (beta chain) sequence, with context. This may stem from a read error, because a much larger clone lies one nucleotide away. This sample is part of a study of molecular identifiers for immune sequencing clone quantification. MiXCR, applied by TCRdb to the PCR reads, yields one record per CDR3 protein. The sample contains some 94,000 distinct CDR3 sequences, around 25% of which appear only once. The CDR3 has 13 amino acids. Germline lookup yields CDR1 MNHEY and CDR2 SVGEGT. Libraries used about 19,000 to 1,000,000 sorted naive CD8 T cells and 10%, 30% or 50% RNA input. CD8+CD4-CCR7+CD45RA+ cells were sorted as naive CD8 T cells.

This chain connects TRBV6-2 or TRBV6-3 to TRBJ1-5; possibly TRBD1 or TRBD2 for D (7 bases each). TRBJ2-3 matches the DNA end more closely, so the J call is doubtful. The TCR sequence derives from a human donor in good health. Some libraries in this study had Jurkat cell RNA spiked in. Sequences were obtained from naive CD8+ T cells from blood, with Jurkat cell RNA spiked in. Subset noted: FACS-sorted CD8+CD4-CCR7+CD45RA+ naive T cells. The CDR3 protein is CASSYGGGQPQYF. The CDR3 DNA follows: TGTGCCAGCAGTTATGGGGGGGGACAGCCCCAGTATTTT.